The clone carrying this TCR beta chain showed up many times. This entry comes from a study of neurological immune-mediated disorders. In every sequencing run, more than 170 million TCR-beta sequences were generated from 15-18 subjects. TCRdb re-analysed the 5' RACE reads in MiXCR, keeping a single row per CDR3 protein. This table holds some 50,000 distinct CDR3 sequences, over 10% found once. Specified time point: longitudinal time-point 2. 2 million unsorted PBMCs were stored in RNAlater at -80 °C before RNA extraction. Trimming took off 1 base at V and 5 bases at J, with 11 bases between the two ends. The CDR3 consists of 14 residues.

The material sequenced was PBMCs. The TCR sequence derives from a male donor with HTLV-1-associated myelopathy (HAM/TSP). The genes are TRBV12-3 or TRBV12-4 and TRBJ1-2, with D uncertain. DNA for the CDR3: TGTGCCAGCAGTTTAGGGACCCCCTCTTATGGCTACACCTTC. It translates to CASSLGTPSYGYTF.